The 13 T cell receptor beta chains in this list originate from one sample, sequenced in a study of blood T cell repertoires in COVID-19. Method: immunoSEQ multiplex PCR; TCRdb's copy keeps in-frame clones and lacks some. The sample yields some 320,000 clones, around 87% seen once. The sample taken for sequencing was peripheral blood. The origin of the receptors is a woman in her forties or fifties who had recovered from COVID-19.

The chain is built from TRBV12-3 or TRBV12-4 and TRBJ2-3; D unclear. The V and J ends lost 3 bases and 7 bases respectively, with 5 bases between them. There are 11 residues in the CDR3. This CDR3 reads CASSFLYTQYF. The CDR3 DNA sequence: TGTGCCAGCAGTTTCCTTTATACGCAGTATTTT.

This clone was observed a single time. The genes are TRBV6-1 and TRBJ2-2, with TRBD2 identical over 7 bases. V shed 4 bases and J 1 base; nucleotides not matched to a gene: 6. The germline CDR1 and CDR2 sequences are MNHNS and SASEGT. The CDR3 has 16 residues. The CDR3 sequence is CASSGRASGNTGELFF. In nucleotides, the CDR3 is TGTGCCAGCAGTGGGCGGGCTAGCGGGAACACCGGGGAGCTGTTTTTT.

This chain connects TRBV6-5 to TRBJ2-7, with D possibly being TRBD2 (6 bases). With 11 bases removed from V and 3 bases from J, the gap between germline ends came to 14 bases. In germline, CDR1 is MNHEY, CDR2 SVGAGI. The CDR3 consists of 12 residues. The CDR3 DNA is TGTGCCGGCGGGGATTCGGGCTACGAGCAGTACTTC. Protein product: CAGGDSGYEQYF.

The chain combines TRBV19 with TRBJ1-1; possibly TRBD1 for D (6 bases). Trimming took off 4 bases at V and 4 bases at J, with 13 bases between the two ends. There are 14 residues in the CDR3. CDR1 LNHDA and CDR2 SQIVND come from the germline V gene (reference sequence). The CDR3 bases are TGTGCCAGTAGTAACAGACAGGTCCCCACTGAAGCTTTCTTT. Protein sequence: CASSNRQVPTEAFF.

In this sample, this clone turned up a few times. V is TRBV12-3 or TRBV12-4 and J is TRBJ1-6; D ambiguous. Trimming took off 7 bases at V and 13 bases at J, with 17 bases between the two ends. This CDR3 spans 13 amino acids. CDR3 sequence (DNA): TGTGCCAGCACCCTGGACCCATTAGCGCCCCTCCACTTT. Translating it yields CASTLDPLAPLHF.

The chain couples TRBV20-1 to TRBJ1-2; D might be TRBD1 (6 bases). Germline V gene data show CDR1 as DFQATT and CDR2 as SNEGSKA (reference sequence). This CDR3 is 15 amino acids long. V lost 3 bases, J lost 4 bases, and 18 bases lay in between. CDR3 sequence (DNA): TGCAGTGCTAGTCCCAGGGGAAGGGTCGGCTATGGCTACACCTTC. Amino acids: CSASPRGRVGYGYTF.

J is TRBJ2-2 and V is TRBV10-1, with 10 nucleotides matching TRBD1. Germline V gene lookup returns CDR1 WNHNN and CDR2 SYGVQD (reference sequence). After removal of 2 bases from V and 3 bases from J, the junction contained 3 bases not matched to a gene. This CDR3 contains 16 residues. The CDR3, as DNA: TGCGCCAGCAGTGAGAGGGACAGGGGAGACACCGGGGAGCTGTTTTTT. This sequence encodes CASSERDRGDTGELFF.

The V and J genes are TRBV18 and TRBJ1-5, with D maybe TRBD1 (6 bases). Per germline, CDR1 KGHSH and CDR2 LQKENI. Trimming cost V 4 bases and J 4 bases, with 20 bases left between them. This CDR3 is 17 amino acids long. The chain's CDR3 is CASSQSLQGRLNQPQHF. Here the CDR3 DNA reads TGTGCCAGCTCACAGTCTCTACAGGGAAGGTTAAATCAGCCCCAGCATTTT.

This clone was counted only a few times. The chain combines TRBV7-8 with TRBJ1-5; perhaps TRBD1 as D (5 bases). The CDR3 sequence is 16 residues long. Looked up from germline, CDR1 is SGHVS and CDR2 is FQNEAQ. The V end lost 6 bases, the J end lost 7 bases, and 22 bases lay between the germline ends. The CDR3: CASSSTGVGGEQPQHF. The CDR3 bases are TGTGCCAGCAGTTCCACCGGGGTGGGGGGGGAGCAGCCCCAGCATTTT.

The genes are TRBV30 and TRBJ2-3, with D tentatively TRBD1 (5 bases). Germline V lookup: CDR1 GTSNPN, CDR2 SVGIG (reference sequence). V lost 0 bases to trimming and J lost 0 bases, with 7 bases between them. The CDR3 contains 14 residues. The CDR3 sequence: CAWSVGASTDTQYF. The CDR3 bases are TGTGCCTGGAGTGTAGGGGCCAGCACAGATACGCAGTATTTT.

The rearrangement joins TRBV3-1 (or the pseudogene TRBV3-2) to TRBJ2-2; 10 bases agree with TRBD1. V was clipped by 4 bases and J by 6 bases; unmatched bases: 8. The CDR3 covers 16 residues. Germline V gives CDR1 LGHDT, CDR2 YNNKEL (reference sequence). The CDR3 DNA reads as TGTGCCAGCAGCCTGACAGGGGGCGCGGCTGCCGGGGAGCTGTTTTTT. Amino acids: CASSLTGGAAAGELFF.

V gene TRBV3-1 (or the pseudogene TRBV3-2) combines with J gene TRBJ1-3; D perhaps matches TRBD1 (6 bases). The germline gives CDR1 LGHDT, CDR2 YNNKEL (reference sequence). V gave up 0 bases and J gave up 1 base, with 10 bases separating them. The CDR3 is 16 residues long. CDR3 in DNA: TGTGCCAGCAGCCAAGAAGGACAGCGGTCTGGAAACACCATATATTTT. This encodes CASSQEGQRSGNTIYF.

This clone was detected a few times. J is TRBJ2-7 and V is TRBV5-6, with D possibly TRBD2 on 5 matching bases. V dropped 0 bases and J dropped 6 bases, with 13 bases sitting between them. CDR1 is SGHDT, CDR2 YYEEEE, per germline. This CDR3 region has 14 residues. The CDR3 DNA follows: TGTGCCAGCAGCTTGGCCTCCGCGGGTCGCGAGCAGTACTTC. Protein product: CASSLASAGREQYF.